What follows are 27 T cell receptor beta chains derived from one specimen sequenced in a study of T cell repertoires in cytomegalovirus infection. TCRdb passed the reads through MiXCR, listing each CDR3 protein once. This sample has about 330,000 distinct CDR3 sequences; around 9.5% occur once, and the top ten carry approximately 4.5%. The sequenced sample was PBMCs. Receptors originate from a human donor in good health (CMV status not recorded). Some clones in this sample may be carry-over from other donors' samples.

The table lists this clonotype with many counts. This chain joins TRBV7-6 and TRBJ2-1, with 11 nucleotides matching TRBD2. This CDR3 is 15 amino acids long. CDR1 and CDR2 (germline): SGHVS, FNYEAQ. Germline trimming cut 2 bases from V and 6 bases from J; bases unmatched to any gene: 3. CDR3 in DNA: TGTGCCAGCAGCTTAAGCCTAGCGGGGGGCAATGAGCAGTTCTTC. This gives the protein CASSLSLAGGNEQFF. The entire variable domain, with the rest obtained from reference TRBV7-6 and TRBJ2-1, is as follows: GAGVSQSPRYKVTKRGQDVALRCDPISGHVSLYWYRQALGQGPEFLTYFNYEAQQDKSGLPNDRFSAERPEGSISTLTIQRTEQRDSAMYRCASSLSLAGGNEQFFGPGTRLTVL.

This clonotype came up many times. This rearrangement joins TRBV7-8 to TRBJ2-7; a weak D match, TRBD2 (5 bases). V lost 11 bases and J 2 bases, leaving 13 bases between the germline ends. The CDR3 loop spans 12 amino acids. The germline V gene encodes CDR1 SGHVS and CDR2 FQNEAQ. Written as DNA, the CDR3 is TGTGCCTTAGGTAGAGGGCCCTACGAGCAGTACTTC. Translating gives CALGRGPYEQYF.

This clonotype was observed many times. The chain employs TRBV29-1 and TRBJ1-1; D is uncertain. V lost 2 bases, J lost 10 bases, and 14 bases lay in between. This CDR3 is 12 amino acids long. Germline CDR1 SQVTM, CDR2 ANQGSEA. The CDR3 spells CSVEPGGGGAFF. Written as DNA, the CDR3 is TGCAGCGTTGAACCCGGAGGAGGAGGAGCTTTCTTT.

The J gene is TRBJ2-7, the V gene TRBV6-1, with TRBD1 matching over 8 bases. This CDR3 contains 12 residues. V shed 7 bases, J shed 4 bases, and the junction held 3 bases outside the gene matches. The germline gives CDR1 MNHNS, CDR2 SASEGT. Here the CDR3 DNA reads TGTGCCAGCACAGGGGGCGGATACGAGCAGTACTTC. It is translated as CASTGGGYEQYF.

At least ten counts were recorded for this clonotype. The rearrangement links TRBV7-2 to TRBJ2-3, with 10 bases aligning to TRBD2. Trimming at V came to 5 bases and at J to 3 bases, leaving 20 bases not matched to a gene. The CDR3 has 20 residues. In germline, CDR1 is SGHTA, CDR2 FQGNSA. The CDR3 loop is CASSQERLAGVRRGTDTQYF. DNA of the CDR3: TGTGCCAGCAGCCAAGAACGGCTAGCGGGGGTCCGACGGGGAACAGATACGCAGTATTTT.

The rearrangement uses TRBV6-6 and TRBJ2-1, with 8 bases fitting TRBD1. Germline V CDR1 and CDR2: MNHNY, SVGAGI (reference sequence). The CDR3 runs 15 residues. With 5 bases clipped from V and 5 bases from J, the junction kept 8 bases outside the gene matches. CDR3 in DNA: TGTGCCAGCAGTCCGGGCGGACAGGGTCACAATGAGCAGTTCTTC. Translation gives CASSPGGQGHNEQFF.

This clonotype was found many times. The chain employs TRBV7-2 and TRBJ1-1; D not certain. The length of the CDR3 is 13 residues. V lost 8 bases and J 0 bases, leaving 10 bases between the germline ends. Germline lookup yields CDR1 SGHTA and CDR2 FQGNSA. CDR3 amino acids: CASGLSVNTEAFF. In nucleotides, the CDR3 is TGTGCCAGCGGCCTAAGCGTGAACACTGAAGCTTTCTTT.

The chain is built from TRBV6-5 and TRBJ1-5; 8 bases match TRBD1. From germline, CDR1 is MNHEY and CDR2 SVGAGI. This CDR3 spans 15 amino acids. Trimming cost V 0 bases and J 4 bases; bases outside gene matches: 2. The CDR3 loop is CASSYSTGDNQPQHF. The DNA for the CDR3 is TGTGCCAGCAGTTACTCGACAGGGGATAATCAGCCCCAGCATTTT.

This clonotype was detected ten times or more. The rearrangement joins TRBV6-1 to TRBJ2-7; 7 bases match TRBD2. The ends lost 9 bases at V and 0 bases at J; junction bases unmatched: 14. This CDR3 has 16 residues. Germline loops: CDR1 MNHNS, CDR2 SASEGT. CDR3 sequence: CASNSREVLSSYEQYF. DNA of the CDR3: TGTGCCAGTAACTCCCGGGAGGTATTAAGCTCCTACGAGCAGTACTTC.

This clonotype appeared many times. This sequence joins TRBV7-2 and TRBJ2-3; D is unresolved. Germline lookup yields CDR1 SGHTA and CDR2 FQGNSA. This CDR3 has 12 amino acids. Trimming stripped 4 bases from V and 4 bases from J, with 6 bases between. CDR3 residues: CASSSTSDTQYF. The CDR3 bases are TGTGCCAGCAGCTCGACCTCAGATACGCAGTATTTT. Looking up the rest from reference TRBV7-2 and TRBJ2-3 gives the full variable domain: GAGVSQSPSNKVTEKGKDVELRCDPISGHTALYWYRQSLGQGLEFLIYFQGNSAPDKSGLPSDRFSAERTGGSVSTLTIQRTQQEDSAVYLCASSSTSDTQYFGPGTRLTVL.

The chain carries TRBV25-1 and TRBJ2-7; D is ambiguous. V was trimmed by 0 bases and J by 7 bases, leaving 16 bases between them. CDR1 and CDR2 (germline): MGHDK, SYGVNS. The CDR3 extends over 15 amino acids. This CDR3 reads CASSEYTGWMSEQYF. In DNA, the CDR3 is TGTGCCAGCAGTGAATATACCGGCTGGATGTCTGAGCAGTACTTC.

Many counts were recorded for this clonotype. The gene calls are TRBV5-1 and TRBJ1-3; D possibly corresponds to TRBD1 (6 bases). The CDR3 totals 17 residues. Germline-derived CDR1 and CDR2 are SGHRS and YFSETQ. The V and J ends lost 4 bases and 0 bases respectively, with 17 bases between them. This CDR3 reads CASSLTGQSSSGNTIYF. DNA of the CDR3: TGCGCCAGCAGCCTAACAGGACAGTCAAGCTCTGGAAACACCATATATTTT.

Regarding this clonotype: At one end, the junction sequence differs from germline, possibly due to a read error. This chain connects TRBV10-3 to TRBJ2-1; TRBD1 might be the D (5 bases). This CDR3 contains 12 residues. Germline assignment: CDR1 ENHRY and CDR2 SYGVKD. The CDR3 loop is CAISRQFDEQIF. In DNA, the CDR3 is TGTGCCATCAGCCGACAGTTCGATGAGCAGATCTTC.

This clonotype has only a few counts. The chain combines TRBV19 with TRBJ1-5, with a possible D match to TRBD1 (5 bases). The CDR3 sequence is 17 residues long. The ends were cut back, 3 bases at V and 1 base at J, with 16 bases in the middle. CDR1 LNHDA and CDR2 SQIVND come from the germline V gene (reference sequence). CDR3 DNA sequence: TGTGCCAGTAGTATCAGGGCCCGACGGGGGAGCAATCAGCCCCAGCATTTT. It encodes CASSIRARRGSNQPQHF.

This chain uses TRBV20-1 with TRBJ1-5; 7 bases fit TRBD1. The CDR3 consists of 16 residues. The J segment lost 4 bases and the V segment lost 6 bases, leaving 15 bases of the junction unmatched. Per the germline V gene, CDR1 is DFQATT and CDR2 is SNEGSKA (reference sequence). In DNA form, the CDR3 reads TGCAGTGCCAGCGCCCATTCCGGGACAGCTAATCAGCCCCAGCATTTT. Translation gives CSASAHSGTANQPQHF.

DNA of the CDR3: TGCAGTGCTGGGACAGCCTACGAGCAGTACTTC. Translating gives CSAGTAYEQYF. The chain combines TRBV20-1 with TRBJ2-7; 7 bases are a match to TRBD1. The germline V gene has CDR1 DFQATT and CDR2 SNEGSKA (reference sequence). The CDR3 length is 11 residues. V shed 5 bases, J shed 2 bases, and the junction held 0 bases outside the gene matches.

This clonotype was seen more than once but under ten times. V and J are TRBV7-2 and TRBJ2-5; 7 positions match TRBD2. The CDR3 spans 17 residues. V lost 5 bases and J lost 2; bases outside the gene matches: 14. From germline, CDR1 is SGHTA and CDR2 FQGNSA. CDR3 sequence: CASSPGKGKGGQETQYF. CDR3 coding DNA: TGTGCCAGCAGCCCCGGAAAGGGAAAGGGAGGGCAAGAGACCCAGTACTTC.

This chain joins TRBV6-1 and TRBJ2-3; TRBD2 agrees at 11 bases. Looked up from germline, CDR1 is MNHNS and CDR2 is SASEGT. V lost 3 bases and J lost 9; bases outside the gene matches: 5. The CDR3 loop spans 14 amino acids. The CDR3 nucleotides read TGTGCCAGCAGTGAGGCTAGCGGGAGGAGGACGCAGTATTTT. Amino acids: CASSEASGRRTQYF.

Many counts were recorded for this clonotype. The chain uses TRBV7-6 and TRBJ2-5; D gene ambiguous. CDR3 length: 14 residues. Germline CDR1 reads SGHVS; CDR2 reads FNYEAQ. Trimming removed 2 bases at V and 4 bases at J, with 11 bases between. In nucleotides, the CDR3 is TGTGCCAGCAGCTTAAGCATACCGGCAGAGACCCAGTACTTC. This translates into CASSLSIPAETQYF.

The chain joins TRBV6-5 to TRBJ2-7, with 9 bases that match TRBD2. CDR3 size: 13 residues. With V trimmed by 5 bases and J by 2 bases, 1 base remained unmatched. CDR1 and CDR2 (germline): MNHEY, SVGAGI. In nucleotides, the CDR3 is TGTGCCAGCAGTGGCGGGAGGGCCTACGAGCAGTACTTC. Amino acid sequence: CASSGGRAYEQYF.

A few counts support this clonotype. The chain carries TRBV5-1 and TRBJ2-5, with 10 bases that match TRBD2. Germline trimming cut 6 bases from V and 4 bases from J; bases unmatched to any gene: 9. Germline V gene sequence: CDR1 SGHRS, CDR2 YFSETQ. The CDR3 consists of 15 residues. The CDR3 region has the DNA TGCGCCAGCACAGCCCTAGCGGGGGAGGGAGAGACCCAGTACTTC. It encodes CASTALAGEGETQYF.

This clonotype has more than one count but fewer than ten. This chain links TRBV28 with TRBJ1-6; TRBD1 is a possible D gene (6 bases). Germline assignment: CDR1 MDHEN and CDR2 SYDVKM. The CDR3 spans 18 residues. The V end was cut by 10 bases, the J end by 0 bases, with 22 bases between. Written as DNA, the CDR3 is TGTGCCACAGCCTCGGGACACGCCGCCAGCTCCTATAATTCACCCCTCCACTTT. Amino acid sequence: CATASGHAASSYNSPLHF.

This clonotype was seen more than once but under ten times. The gene calls are TRBV4-3 and TRBJ2-7, with D unclear. The CDR3 covers 17 residues. V lost 2 bases and J lost 0, with 17 bases in between. Germline V gene data show CDR1 as LGHNA and CDR2 as YSLEER. The CDR3 DNA sequence: TGCGCCAGCAGCCAACCCCGCCCCCCCGGTGACTCCTACGAGCAGTACTTC. Translated, it gives CASSQPRPPGDSYEQYF.

J is TRBJ1-4 and V is TRBV7-6, with a weak D call TRBD1 (6 bases). Germline lookup yields CDR1 SGHVS and CDR2 FNYEAQ. The CDR3 runs 15 residues. The V and J ends lost 4 bases and 4 bases respectively, with 13 bases between them. CDR3 sequence (DNA): TGTGCCAGCAGCTGGGGGGGCAGGGGTAATGAAAAACTGTTTTTT. Protein sequence: CASSWGGRGNEKLFF.

This clonotype was seen at least ten times. The chain has TRBV6-2 or TRBV6-3 and TRBJ2-7, with D perhaps being TRBD1 or TRBD2 (5 bases each). The CDR3 loop spans 17 amino acids. V was shortened by 0 bases and J by 3 bases, with 18 bases between the two germline ends. The germline V gene has CDR1 MNHEY and CDR2 SVGEGT. The CDR3 is CASSYSRVRGANYEQYF. CDR3 nucleotides: TGTGCCAGCAGTTACTCGAGGGTGCGAGGGGCGAACTACGAGCAGTACTTC.

The chain has TRBV7-9 and TRBJ1-1; D is unresolved. The V and J ends lost 4 bases and 8 bases respectively, with 8 bases between them. CDR1 SEHNR and CDR2 FQNEAQ come from the germline V gene (reference sequence). The CDR3 loop spans 11 amino acids. CDR3: CASSYGGEAFF. In DNA, the CDR3 is TGTGCCAGCAGCTACGGAGGGGAAGCTTTCTTT.

This rearrangement joins TRBV12-3 or TRBV12-4 to TRBJ1-2; 8 bases align to TRBD1. The V and J ends lost 5 bases and 4 bases, in that order; junction bases with no gene match: 12. The CDR3 is 16 residues long. The DNA of the CDR3 is TGTGCCAGCAGTCTGCGGAGGACAGGGATAGGCTATGGCTACACCTTC. This translates into CASSLRRTGIGYGYTF.